Given below is one T cell receptor beta chain in context. Antigen: not known. CDR1 and CDR2 (germline): SGHVS, FNYEAQ. With 6 bases removed from V and 5 bases from J, the gap between germline ends came to 10 bases. This CDR3 is built from 12 residues. RNA, once extracted, was reverse transcribed into cDNA for use as the sequencing template. Data came from immunoSEQ multiplex PCR; TCRdb stores just in-frame clones and leaves some out. This sample has approximately 99,000 clones, with 55% to 75% found just once. The sample comes from a study of CD8+ T cells in alopecia areata. Study-wide results and limits: Between patients, shared TCR sequences were less clear than in mice. This was possibly due in part to HLA diversity in the patient population.

The researchers isolated CD4+ and CD8+ T cells from PBMCs by sorting. This clonotype was obtained from a human donor in good health. The chain uses TRBV7-6 and TRBJ1-1; D gene unclear. Material for sequencing was CD8+ T cells sorted from blood. CDR3 nucleotides: TGTGCCAGCAGGGGCGCGGGGACTGAAGCTTTCTTT. Residues: CASRGAGTEAFF.